The rows below give T cell receptor beta chains drawn from one sample of a study of blood T cell repertoires in COVID-19. This table comes from immunoSEQ multiplex PCR, and its TCRdb copy is limited to in-frame clones, with some not included. The data show approximately 52,000 clones, roughly 89% seen once. The sequenced sample consisted of peripheral blood. The receptors were sampled from a man aged 60 to 75 with active COVID-19. CDR3s include the opening cysteine and the closing phenylalanine or tryptophan. The order of the fields is V gene, J gene, clone size, D gene, CDR3 protein, CDR3 DNA. The D gene is left open where the match is weak. Not every row has a clone size; where given, it reads once, few, many or a size class.

TRBV7-9,TRBJ2-3,NA,TRBD2,CASSPRLAMNTQYF,TGTGCCAGCAGCCCGAGACTAGCGATGAATACGCAGTATTTT
TRBV10-3,TRBJ1-6,once,NA,CAISGTENSPLHF,TGTGCCATCAGTGGGACAGAAAATTCACCCCTCCACTTT
TRBV28,TRBJ1-1,NA,NA,CASSSYGTSMNTEAFF,TGTGCCAGCAGTAGTTACGGGACAAGTATGAACACTGAAGCTTTCTTT
TRBV18,TRBJ2-7,NA,TRBD1,CASSPYGTGDYEQYF,TGTGCCAGCTCACCTTACGGGACAGGGGACTACGAGCAGTACTTC
TRBV28,TRBJ1-2,NA,NA,CASRKQSVYYGYTF,TGTGCCAGCAGAAAACAATCTGTCTACTATGGCTACACCTTC
TRBV6-2/TRBV6-3,TRBJ2-3,NA,TRBD2,CASSYGREGPQGPSTDTQYF,TGTGCCAGCAGTTACGGTAGGGAGGGTCCGCAGGGACCCAGCACAGATACGCAGTATTTT
TRBV27,TRBJ2-3,NA,NA,CASSFPSTDTQYF,TGTGCCAGCAGTTTCCCGAGCACAGATACGCAGTATTTT
TRBV29-1,TRBJ2-5,NA,TRBD1,CSVVTGGATTQYF,TGCAGCGTTGTTACAGGGGGCGCCACGACCCAGTACTTC
TRBV11-2,TRBJ1-2,NA,NA,CASSLGPSGGDSYGYTF,TGTGCCAGCAGCTTAGGTCCCTCGGGAGGGGACTCCTATGGCTACACCTTC
TRBV5-5,TRBJ1-4,NA,NA,CASSPTTTNEKLFF,TGTGCCAGCAGCCCGACAACAACTAATGAAAAACTGTTTTTT
TRBV7-3,TRBJ2-2,NA,NA,CASSPRDLNTGELFF,TGTGCCAGCAGCCCCCGGGACTTGAACACCGGGGAGCTGTTTTTT
TRBV5-4,TRBJ2-7,few,TRBD1,CASSLGGQGAGQYF,TGTGCCAGCAGCTTGGGAGGACAGGGGGCAGGGCAGTACTTC
TRBV12-3/TRBV12-4,TRBJ2-5,once,TRBD1,CASRQTGQETQYF,TGTGCCAGCAGACAGACAGGGCAGGAGACCCAGTACTTC
TRBV18,TRBJ2-2,NA,TRBD2,CASSVSGTGELFF,TGTGCCAGCTCAGTTAGCGGGACCGGGGAGCTGTTTTTT
TRBV28,TRBJ1-3,once,NA,CASSSPGGSGDTIYF,TGTGCCAGCAGTTCCCCCGGGGGTAGTGGAGACACCATATATTTT
TRBV27,TRBJ2-7,once,TRBD2,CASSTREGYEQYF,TGTGCCAGCAGTACGCGGGAGGGCTACGAGCAGTACTTC
TRBV5-4,TRBJ2-3,few,TRBD1,CAFGQGATDTQYF,TGTGCCTTCGGACAGGGGGCGACAGATACGCAGTATTTT
TRBV4-3,TRBJ1-2,NA,TRBD1,CASSQDPHLDRDLTINYGYTF,TGCGCCAGCAGCCAAGATCCCCACCTCGACAGGGACCTAACTATTAACTATGGCTACACCTTC
TRBV7-2,TRBJ1-1,NA,NA,CASSLFGITEAFF,TGTGCCAGCAGCTTATTCGGGATCACTGAAGCTTTCTTT
TRBV7-2,TRBJ1-1,NA,NA,CASSLYGGGTEAFF,TGTGCCAGCAGCTTATACGGTGGAGGGACTGAAGCTTTCTTT
TRBV9,TRBJ2-1,NA,TRBD2,CASSGTGTSNEQFF,TGTGCCAGCAGCGGGACCGGGACTAGTAATGAGCAGTTCTTC
TRBV21-1,TRBJ1-1,NA,NA,CASSKERCTGGEFLTEAFF,TGTGCCAGCAGCAAAGAAAGGTGCACAGGGGGCGAATTTTTGACTGAAGCTTTCTTT
TRBV19,TRBJ1-5,NA,TRBD1,CASRFSDRGGQPQHF,TGTGCCAGTAGGTTTTCCGACAGGGGCGGTCAGCCCCAGCATTTT
TRBV5-1,TRBJ2-7,NA,NA,CASSGTGRPGEQYF,TGCGCCAGCAGCGGCACAGGGCGACCGGGAGAGCAGTACTTC
TRBV28,TRBJ2-1,NA,TRBD2,CASSLGLGGNNEQFF,TGTGCCAGCAGTTTAGGGCTGGGGGGGAACAATGAGCAGTTCTTC
TRBV3-1/TRBV3-2,TRBJ2-2,NA,NA,CASKKTTNTGELFF,TGTGCCAGCAAGAAGACTACGAACACCGGGGAGCTGTTTTTT
TRBV29-1,TRBJ2-1,NA,TRBD2,CSGASTSGINEQFF,TGCAGCGGTGCCTCGACTAGCGGGATCAATGAGCAGTTCTTC
TRBV9,TRBJ2-1,NA,TRBD2,CASSVDGRAGTYNEQFF,TGTGCCAGCAGCGTAGACGGGAGGGCAGGGACCTACAATGAGCAGTTCTTC
TRBV4-3,TRBJ2-7,NA,NA,CASSLTSSDEQYF,TGCGCCAGCAGTCTCACTAGTTCCGACGAGCAGTACTTC
TRBV3-1/TRBV3-2,TRBJ2-2,NA,NA,CASSQGEVRFRELFF,TGTGCCAGCAGCCAGGGAGAAGTTAGGTTCAGGGAGCTGTTTTTT
TRBV5-1,TRBJ2-3,once,TRBD1,CASRTDGQGADTQYF,TGCGCCAGCAGAACGGACGGACAGGGCGCAGATACGCAGTATTTT
TRBV9,TRBJ1-3,once,NA,CASSSYQGFGNTIYF,TGTGCCAGCAGCTCATATCAGGGATTTGGAAACACCATATATTTT
TRBV20-1,TRBJ2-7,NA,NA,CSAILYEQYF,TGCAGTGCAATACTGTACGAGCAGTACTTC
TRBV20-1,TRBJ2-7,NA,TRBD1,CSASPRTGGHEQYF,TGCAGTGCTAGTCCGAGGACAGGGGGCCACGAGCAGTACTTC
TRBV19,TRBJ1-5,NA,TRBD1,CASSRGQGWEYNQPQHF,TGTGCCAGTAGTCGGGGACAGGGCTGGGAGTACAATCAGCCCCAGCATTTT
TRBV28,TRBJ1-1,NA,NA,CAGGASGMNTEAFF,TGTGCAGGCGGAGCGAGCGGGATGAACACTGAAGCTTTCTTT
TRBV5-1,TRBJ2-7,NA,TRBD1,CASRIPDRGEQYF,TGCGCCAGCCGTATCCCGGACAGGGGCGAGCAGTACTTC
TRBV7-3,TRBJ2-2,NA,NA,CASSDWGDPTGELFF,TGTGCCAGCAGCGACTGGGGGGACCCCACCGGGGAGCTGTTTTTT
TRBV2,TRBJ1-1,once,NA,CASSEDRAGEAFF,TGTGCCAGCAGTGAAGATCGGGCGGGTGAAGCTTTCTTT
TRBV11-3,TRBJ2-1,NA,TRBD1,CASSANRGVNNEQFF,TGTGCCAGCAGCGCCAACAGGGGGGTAAACAATGAGCAGTTCTTC
TRBV18,TRBJ2-7,NA,NA,CASSPGGNYEQYF,TGTGCCAGCTCACCAGGGGGGAACTACGAGCAGTACTTC
TRBV9,TRBJ2-3,once,NA,CASSPRQDTDTQYF,TGTGCCAGCAGCCCTCGGCAGGACACAGATACGCAGTATTTT
TRBV24-1,TRBJ2-7,NA,NA,CATSAPQGREQYF,TGTGCCACCAGTGCCCCCCAGGGGCGCGAGCAGTACTTC
TRBV18,TRBJ1-1,NA,NA,CASSPLPVNTEAFF,TGTGCCAGCTCACCACTTCCCGTAAACACTGAAGCTTTCTTT
TRBV4-3,TRBJ2-1,NA,NA,CASSQDTPGYNEQFF,TGCGCCAGCAGCCAAGATACCCCAGGCTACAATGAGCAGTTCTTC
TRBV9,TRBJ2-3,NA,TRBD2,CASSFDLTSGRTDTQYF,TGTGCCAGCAGCTTCGACCTGACTAGCGGAAGGACAGATACGCAGTATTTT
TRBV7-2,TRBJ1-2,NA,NA,CASSLAANYGYTF,TGTGCCAGCAGCTTGGCCGCTAACTATGGCTACACCTTC